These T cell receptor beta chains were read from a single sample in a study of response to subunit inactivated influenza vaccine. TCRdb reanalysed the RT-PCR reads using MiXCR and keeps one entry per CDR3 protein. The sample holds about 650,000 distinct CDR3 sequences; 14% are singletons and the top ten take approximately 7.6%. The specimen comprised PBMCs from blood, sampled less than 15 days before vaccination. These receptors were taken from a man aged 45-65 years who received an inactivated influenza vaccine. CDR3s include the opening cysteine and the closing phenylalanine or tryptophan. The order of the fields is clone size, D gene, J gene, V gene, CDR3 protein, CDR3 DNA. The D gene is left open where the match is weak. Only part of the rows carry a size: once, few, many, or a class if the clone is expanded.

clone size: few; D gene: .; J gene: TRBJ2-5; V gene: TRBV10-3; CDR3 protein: CAISEGERETQYF; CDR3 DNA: TGTGCCATCAGTGAAGGGGAAAGAGAGACCCAGTACTTC
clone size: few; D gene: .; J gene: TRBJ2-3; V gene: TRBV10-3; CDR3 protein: CALRDSGDTQYF; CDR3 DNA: TGTGCCCTCCGGGACTCCGGGGATACGCAGTATTTT
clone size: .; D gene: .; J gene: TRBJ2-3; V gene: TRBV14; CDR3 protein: CASSQGTIYTDTQYF; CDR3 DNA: TGTGCCAGCAGCCAAGGGACAATATACACAGATACGCAGTATTTT
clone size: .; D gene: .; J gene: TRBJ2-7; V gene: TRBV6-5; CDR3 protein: CASSYVQGSEQYF; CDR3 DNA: TGTGCCAGCAGTTACGTACAGGGTTCCGAGCAGTACTTC
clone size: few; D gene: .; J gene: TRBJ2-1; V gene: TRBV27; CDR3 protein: CASSPYRGANEQFF; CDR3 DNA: TGTGCCAGCAGTCCCTACCGGGGGGCAAATGAGCAGTTCTTC
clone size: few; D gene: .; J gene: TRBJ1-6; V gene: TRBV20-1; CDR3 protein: CSAIQAGRGSPLHF; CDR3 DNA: TGCAGTGCTATCCAGGCTGGTCGGGGCTCACCCCTCCACTTT
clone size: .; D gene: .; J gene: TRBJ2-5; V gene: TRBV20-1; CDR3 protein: CSARDKPVLETQYF; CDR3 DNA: TGCAGTGCTAGAGATAAGCCTGTCCTCGAGACCCAGTACTTC
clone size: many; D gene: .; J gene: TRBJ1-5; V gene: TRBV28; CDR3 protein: CASTGALRSNQPQHF; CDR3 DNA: TGTGCCAGCACTGGGGCCTTAAGATCCAATCAGCCCCAGCATTTT
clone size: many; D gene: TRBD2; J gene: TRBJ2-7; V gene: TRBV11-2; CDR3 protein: CASSLGLAAIPSGEQYF; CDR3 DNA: TGTGCCAGCAGCTTGGGACTAGCGGCGATCCCGTCGGGCGAGCAGTACTTC
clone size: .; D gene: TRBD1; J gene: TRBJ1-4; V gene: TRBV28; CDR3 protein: CASSPQTGDEKLFF; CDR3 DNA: TGTGCCAGCAGTCCCCAGACAGGGGATGAAAAACTGTTTTTT
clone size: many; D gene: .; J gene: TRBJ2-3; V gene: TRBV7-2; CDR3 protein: CASSLGGYTQYF; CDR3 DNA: TGTGCCAGCAGCCTTGGGGGGTATACGCAGTATTTT
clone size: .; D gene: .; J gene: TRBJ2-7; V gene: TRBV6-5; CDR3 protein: CASSYGGTLSYEQYF; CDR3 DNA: TGTGCCAGCAGTTACGGGGGAACCCTCTCCTACGAGCAGTACTTC
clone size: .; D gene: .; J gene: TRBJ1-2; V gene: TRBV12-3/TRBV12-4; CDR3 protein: CASSLVRTYNYGYTF; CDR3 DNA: TGTGCCAGCAGCTTAGTCCGCACTTATAACTATGGCTACACCTTC
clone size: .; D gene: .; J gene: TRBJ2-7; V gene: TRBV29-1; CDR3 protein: CSVAGRLNYEQYF; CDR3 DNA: TGCAGCGTTGCCGGCAGGCTAAACTACGAGCAGTACTTC
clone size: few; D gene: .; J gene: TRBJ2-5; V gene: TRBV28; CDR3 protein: CASSFTRGAQETQYF; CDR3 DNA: TGTGCCAGCAGTTTTACCAGGGGTGCCCAAGAGACCCAGTACTTC
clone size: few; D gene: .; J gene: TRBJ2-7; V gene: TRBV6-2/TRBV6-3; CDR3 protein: CASSYRRGYEQYF; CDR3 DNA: TGTGCCAGCAGTTACAGAAGGGGCTACGAGCAGTACTTC
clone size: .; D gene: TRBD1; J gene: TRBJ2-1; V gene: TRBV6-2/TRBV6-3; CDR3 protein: CASSRTGIEQFF; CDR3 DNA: TGTGCCAGCAGTCGGACAGGGATCGAGCAGTTCTTC
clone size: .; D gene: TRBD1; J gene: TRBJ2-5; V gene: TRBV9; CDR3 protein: CASSPRSTGGETQYF; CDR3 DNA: TGTGCCAGCAGCCCCCGGTCTACAGGGGGAGAGACCCAGTACTTC
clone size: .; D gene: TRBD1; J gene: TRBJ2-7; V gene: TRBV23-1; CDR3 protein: CASSQGTGGLPYEQYF; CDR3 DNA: TGCGCCAGCAGTCAAGGGACAGGCGGTTTGCCCTACGAGCAGTACTTC
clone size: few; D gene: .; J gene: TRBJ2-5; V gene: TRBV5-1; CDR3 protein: CASSVREYQETQYF; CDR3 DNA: TGCGCCAGCAGCGTCAGGGAGTACCAAGAGACCCAGTACTTC
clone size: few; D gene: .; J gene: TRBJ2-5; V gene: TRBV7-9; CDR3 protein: CASSRDIIQETQYF; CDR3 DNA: TGTGCCAGCAGCCGAGACATAATCCAAGAGACCCAGTACTTC
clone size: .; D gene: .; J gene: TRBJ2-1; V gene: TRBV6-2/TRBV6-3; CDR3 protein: CASWKERVAYNEQFF; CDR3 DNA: TGTGCCAGCTGGAAAGAGCGGGTCGCCTACAATGAGCAGTTCTTC
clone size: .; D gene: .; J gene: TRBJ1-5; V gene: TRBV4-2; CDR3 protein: CASSKDPNQPQHF; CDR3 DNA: TGTGCCAGCAGCAAGGACCCCAATCAGCCCCAGCATTTT